The 5 T cell receptor beta chains presented below share a single source sample, sequenced in a study of T cells in Graves' hyperthyroidism and ophthalmopathy (dated 2019 in TCRdb). Receptors were amplified or captured by multiplex PCR. TCRdb records Illumina HiSeq 2000 as the sequencer. The TCR beta CDR3 regions were amplified from the RNA transcripts. The TCR CDR3 was subjected to a first round of RT-PCR using the HTBI primer set and the Qiagen OneStep RT-PCR kit. TCRdb trimmed the raw reads at Q25, called clones with MiXCR and kept productive beta chains. For every CDR3 protein sequence, its rows merge into one entry that carries the most common genes and DNA. For this sample the table gives about 420,000 distinct CDR3 sequences, of which approximately 14% were detected only once. The ten largest make up around 7% of the sample. The source material was blood. Source of these receptors: a woman aged 18-29 years with Graves' hyperthyroidism.

There are many counts of this clonotype. The CDR3 sequence: CASNIGGWEQFF. The CDR3 DNA is TGTGCCAGCAATATCGGGGGATGGGAGCAGTTCTTC. The chain carries TRBV28 and TRBJ2-1, with TRBD2 as a possible D gene (6 bases). The V gene's germline CDR1 is MDHEN and CDR2 SYDVKM. V lost 7 bases, J lost 10 bases, and 14 bases lay in between. The CDR3 is made up of 12 amino acids.

This clonotype was recorded many times. The chain has TRBV12-3 or TRBV12-4 and TRBJ2-5; D is undetermined. This CDR3 comprises 14 residues. V was shortened by 5 bases and J by 1 base, with 11 bases between the two germline ends. The DNA of the CDR3 is TGTGCCAGCAGTCCCCAATGGCCCCAAGAGACCCAGTACTTC. Translation gives CASSPQWPQETQYF.

This clonotype was recorded a few times. The genes are TRBV6-2 or TRBV6-3 and TRBJ1-1; perhaps TRBD1 as D (5 bases). V was cut by 3 bases and J by 5 bases, with 19 bases left in between. The CDR3 sequence is 16 residues long. Germline CDR1 is MNHEY and CDR2 is SVGEGT. The CDR3 nucleotides are TGTGCCAGCAGTTATACGCCCCGGGGTAAGGGGACTGAAGCTTTCTTT. Amino acids: CASSYTPRGKGTEAFF.

This clonotype was seen ten or more times. This chain uses TRBV28 with TRBJ2-3; TRBD1 matches at 12 bases. Germline V lookup: CDR1 MDHEN, CDR2 SYDVKM. Trimming at V came to 3 bases and at J to 5 bases, leaving 6 bases not matched to a gene. This CDR3 comprises 16 residues. In DNA, the CDR3 is TGTGCCAGCAGTTTGTGGGACAGGGGGCGGATAGATACGCAGTATTTT. This sequence encodes CASSLWDRGRIDTQYF.

This clonotype has ten or more counts. This sequence joins TRBV5-1 and TRBJ2-5, with D unclear. The CDR3 sequence is 15 residues long. The germline CDR1 and CDR2 sequences are SGHRS and YFSETQ. The V gene lost 2 bases and the J gene lost 4 bases, with 15 bases spanning the gap. This CDR3 is CASSFVGLWGETQYF. The CDR3, as DNA: TGCGCCAGCAGCTTTGTGGGTCTGTGGGGAGAGACCCAGTACTTC. Full variable domain (rest looked up from reference TRBV5-1 and TRBJ2-5): KAGVTQTPRYLIKTRGQQVTLSCSPISGHRSVSWYQQTPGQGLQFLFEYFSETQRNKGNFPGRFSGRQFSNSRSEMNVSTLELGDSALYLCASSFVGLWGETQYFGPGTRLLVL.